This T cell receptor beta chain was documented in a study of blood T cell repertoires in COVID-19. Whole-study context: The origin of the acute and convalescent COVID-19 samples was the United States, Italy and Spain. T cells, B-cell-depleted T cells, or PBMCs supplied cDNA or gDNA.

Germline CDR1 SGHNT, CDR2 YYREEE (reference sequence). The V end was cut by 4 bases, the J end by 6 bases, with 17 bases between. The CDR3 has 15 amino acids. How the authors handled the data: Reference gene primer amplification gave estimated nucleated cell counts. Using immunoSEQ multiplex PCR, the repertoire was profiled, and TCRdb retains in-frame clones only, with some absent. That table supplies the V and J calls and clone size; D and trimming were determined from the DNA. Seen here are 150,000 to 200,000 clones, around nine tenths observed once, and the top ten hold roughly 3.5%. This clonotype was sampled from a man in his sixties or seventies with acute or convalescent COVID-19. The V call is TRBV5-4, the J call TRBJ2-1; possible D gene TRBD1, 5 bases. Sequenced material: peripheral blood. This chain's CDR3 is CASSPERPRANEQFF. Here the CDR3 DNA reads TGTGCCAGCAGCCCAGAGAGGCCCAGGGCCAATGAGCAGTTCTTC.